This is a list of T cell receptor beta chains from one sample in a study of blood T cells in healthy people across ages. TCRdb used MiXCR to reprocess the 5' RACE reads, holding one entry per CDR3 protein. The sample holds about 1.4 million distinct CDR3 sequences, approximately 60% seen once. The sequenced sample was blood. The receptors were sampled from a man younger than 35 in good health. CDR3s include the opening cysteine and the closing phenylalanine or tryptophan. The order of the fields is D gene, clone size, V gene, J gene, CDR3 protein, CDR3 DNA. A D gene is named only where the DNA matches it firmly. A row's size may be missing; if present it is once, few, many or a size class.

TRBD1,NA,TRBV6-5,TRBJ2-7,CASGDSPYEQYF,TGTGCCTCCGGGGACAGCCCTTACGAGCAGTACTTC
NA,once,TRBV20-1,TRBJ2-1,CSANSQYNEQFF,TGCAGTGCTAATTCTCAGTACAATGAGCAGTTCTTC
TRBD2,NA,TRBV6-1,TRBJ2-1,CASSDGLAGGYNEQFF,TGTGCCAGCAGTGATGGACTAGCGGGAGGCTACAATGAGCAGTTCTTC
NA,NA,TRBV20-1,TRBJ1-2,CSARDPGGKGYGYTF,TGCAGTGCTAGAGACCCGGGGGGCAAGGGCTATGGCTACACCTTC
TRBD1,few,TRBV27,TRBJ2-7,CASSDRENYEQYF,TGTGCCAGCAGTGACAGGGAAAACTACGAGCAGTACTTC
TRBD2,NA,TRBV20-1,TRBJ2-1,CSARILAGNNEQFF,TGCAGTGCTAGAATACTAGCGGGTAACAATGAGCAGTTCTTC
TRBD2,NA,TRBV7-9,TRBJ2-1,CASSTGLAGGNEQFF,TGTGCCAGCAGCACAGGACTAGCGGGGGGCAATGAGCAGTTCTTC
NA,NA,TRBV4-1,TRBJ2-7,CASSQELADSYNEQYF,TGCGCCAGCAGCCAAGAGTTGGCGGACAGCTACAATGAGCAGTACTTC
NA,NA,TRBV6-2/TRBV6-3,TRBJ1-1,CASSSRVTEAFF,TGTGCCAGCAGTTCCAGGGTCACTGAAGCTTTCTTT
NA,few,TRBV6-1,TRBJ2-1,CASSEDWTSVEQFF,TGTGCCAGCAGTGAAGACTGGACGAGCGTTGAGCAGTTCTTC